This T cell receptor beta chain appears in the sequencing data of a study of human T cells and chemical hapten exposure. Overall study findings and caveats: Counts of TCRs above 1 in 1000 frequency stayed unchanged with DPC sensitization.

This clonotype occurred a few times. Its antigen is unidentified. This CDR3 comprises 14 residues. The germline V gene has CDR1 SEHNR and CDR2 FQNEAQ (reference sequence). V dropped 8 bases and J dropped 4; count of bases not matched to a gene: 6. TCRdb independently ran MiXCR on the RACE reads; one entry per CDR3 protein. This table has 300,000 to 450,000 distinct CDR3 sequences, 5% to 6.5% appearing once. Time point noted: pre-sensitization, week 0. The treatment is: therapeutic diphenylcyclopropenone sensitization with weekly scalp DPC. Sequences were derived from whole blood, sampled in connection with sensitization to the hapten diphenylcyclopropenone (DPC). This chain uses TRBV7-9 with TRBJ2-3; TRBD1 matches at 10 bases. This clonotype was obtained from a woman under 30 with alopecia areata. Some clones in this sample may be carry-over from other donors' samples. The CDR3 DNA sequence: TGTGCCAGCGCCGACAGGGGGCTTCCAGATACGCAGTATTTT. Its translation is CASADRGLPDTQYF.